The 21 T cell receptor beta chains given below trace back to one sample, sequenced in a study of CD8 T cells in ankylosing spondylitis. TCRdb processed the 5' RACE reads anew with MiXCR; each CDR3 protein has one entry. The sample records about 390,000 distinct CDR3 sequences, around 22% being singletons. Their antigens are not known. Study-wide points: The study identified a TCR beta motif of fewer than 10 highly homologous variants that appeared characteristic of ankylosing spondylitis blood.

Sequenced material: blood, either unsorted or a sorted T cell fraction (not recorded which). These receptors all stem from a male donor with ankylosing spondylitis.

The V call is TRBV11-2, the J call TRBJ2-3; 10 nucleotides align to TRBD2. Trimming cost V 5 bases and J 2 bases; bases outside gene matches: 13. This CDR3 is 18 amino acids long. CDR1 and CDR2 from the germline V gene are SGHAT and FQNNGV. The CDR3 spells CASSPPGLASGATDTQYF. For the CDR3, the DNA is TGTGCCAGCAGCCCCCCGGGACTAGCGAGTGGGGCCACAGATACGCAGTATTTT. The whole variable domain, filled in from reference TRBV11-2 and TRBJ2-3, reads EAGVAQSPRYKIIEKRQSVAFWCNPISGHATLYWYQQILGQGPKLLIQFQNNGVVDDSQLPKDRFSAERLKGVDSTLKIQPAKLEDSAVYLCASSPPGLASGATDTQYFGPGTRLTVL.

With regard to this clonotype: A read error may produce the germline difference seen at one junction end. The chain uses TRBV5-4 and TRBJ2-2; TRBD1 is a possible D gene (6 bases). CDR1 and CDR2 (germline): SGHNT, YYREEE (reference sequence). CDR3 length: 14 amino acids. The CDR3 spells CASSRGDITGELLF. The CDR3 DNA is TGTGCCAGCAGCCGAGGGGACATCACCGGGGAGCTGCTTTTT.

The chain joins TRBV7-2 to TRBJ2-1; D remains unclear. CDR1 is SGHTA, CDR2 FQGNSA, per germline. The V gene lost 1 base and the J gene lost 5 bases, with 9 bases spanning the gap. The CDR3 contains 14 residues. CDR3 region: CASSLEWANNEQFF. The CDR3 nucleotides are TGTGCCAGCAGCTTAGAGTGGGCGAACAATGAGCAGTTCTTC.

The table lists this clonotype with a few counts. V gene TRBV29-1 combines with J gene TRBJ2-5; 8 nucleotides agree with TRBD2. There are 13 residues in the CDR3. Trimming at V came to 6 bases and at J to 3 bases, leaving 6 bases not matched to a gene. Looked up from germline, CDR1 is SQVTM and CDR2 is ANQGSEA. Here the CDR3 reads CSVMLLAEETQYF. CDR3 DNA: TGCAGCGTGATGCTACTAGCGGAAGAGACCCAGTACTTC.

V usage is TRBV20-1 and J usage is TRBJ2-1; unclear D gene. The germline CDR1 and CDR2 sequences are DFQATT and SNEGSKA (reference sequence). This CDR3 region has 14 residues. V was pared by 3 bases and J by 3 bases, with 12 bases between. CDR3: CSASLSWGYNEQFF. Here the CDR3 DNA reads TGCAGTGCTAGCCTAAGCTGGGGCTACAATGAGCAGTTCTTC.

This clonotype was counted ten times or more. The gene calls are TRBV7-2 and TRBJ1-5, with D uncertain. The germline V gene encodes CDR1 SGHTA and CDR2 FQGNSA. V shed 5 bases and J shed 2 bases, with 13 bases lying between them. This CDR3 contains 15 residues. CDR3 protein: CASSLEPSGNQPQHF. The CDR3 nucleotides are TGTGCCAGCAGCCTCGAGCCCTCAGGCAATCAGCCCCAGCATTTT.

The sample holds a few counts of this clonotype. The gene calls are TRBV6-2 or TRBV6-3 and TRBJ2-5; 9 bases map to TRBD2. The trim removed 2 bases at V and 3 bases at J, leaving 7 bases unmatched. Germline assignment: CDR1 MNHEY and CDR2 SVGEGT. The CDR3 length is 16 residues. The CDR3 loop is CASSYEGGGVEETQYF. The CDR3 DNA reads TGTGCCAGCAGTTACGAGGGCGGGGGGGTTGAAGAGACCCAGTACTTC.

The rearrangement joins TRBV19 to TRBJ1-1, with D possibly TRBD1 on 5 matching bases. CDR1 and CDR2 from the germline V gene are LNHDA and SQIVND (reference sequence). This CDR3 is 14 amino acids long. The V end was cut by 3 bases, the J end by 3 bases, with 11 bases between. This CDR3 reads CASSIQGRYTEAFF. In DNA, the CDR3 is TGTGCCAGTAGTATCCAGGGAAGGTACACTGAAGCTTTCTTT.

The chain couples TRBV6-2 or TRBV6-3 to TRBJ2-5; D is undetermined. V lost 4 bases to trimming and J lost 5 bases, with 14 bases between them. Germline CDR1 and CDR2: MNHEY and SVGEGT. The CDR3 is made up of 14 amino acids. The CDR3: CASSLSRSSETQYF. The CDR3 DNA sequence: TGTGCCAGCAGTTTATCCCGGAGTTCGGAGACCCAGTACTTC.

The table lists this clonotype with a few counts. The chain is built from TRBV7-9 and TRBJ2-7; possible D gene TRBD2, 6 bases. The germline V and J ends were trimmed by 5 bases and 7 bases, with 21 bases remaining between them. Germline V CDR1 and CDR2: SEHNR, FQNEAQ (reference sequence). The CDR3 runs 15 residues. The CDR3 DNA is TGTGCCAGCAGCATCGACGGACTCCCGGAGGGGGAGCAGTACTTC. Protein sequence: CASSIDGLPEGEQYF.

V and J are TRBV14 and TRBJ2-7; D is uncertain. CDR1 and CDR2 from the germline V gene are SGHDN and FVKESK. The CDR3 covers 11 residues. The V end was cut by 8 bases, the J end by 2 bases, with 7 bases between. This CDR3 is CASGPAYEQYF. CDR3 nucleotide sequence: TGTGCCAGCGGGCCTGCCTACGAGCAGTACTTC.

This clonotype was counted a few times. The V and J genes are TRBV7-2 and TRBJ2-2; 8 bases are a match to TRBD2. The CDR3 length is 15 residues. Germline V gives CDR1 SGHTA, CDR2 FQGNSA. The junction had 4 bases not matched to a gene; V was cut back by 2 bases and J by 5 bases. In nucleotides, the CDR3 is TGTGCCAGCAGCTTAACGGGGGGGTGGACCGGGGAGCTGTTTTTT. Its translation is CASSLTGGWTGELFF.

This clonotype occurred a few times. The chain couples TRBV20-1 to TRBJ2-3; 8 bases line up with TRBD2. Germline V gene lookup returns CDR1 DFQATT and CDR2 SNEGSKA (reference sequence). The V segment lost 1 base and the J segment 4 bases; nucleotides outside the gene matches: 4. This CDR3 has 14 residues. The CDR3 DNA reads TGCAGTGCTAGAGTGGAAGCGGGAGCAGATACGCAGTATTTT. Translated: CSARVEAGADTQYF.

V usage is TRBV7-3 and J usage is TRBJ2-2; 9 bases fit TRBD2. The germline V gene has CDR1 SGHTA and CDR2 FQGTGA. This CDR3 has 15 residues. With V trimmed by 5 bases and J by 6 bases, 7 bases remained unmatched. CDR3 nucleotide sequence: TGTGCCAGCAGCCAGTCCGGGACTAGCCCCGGGGAGCTGTTTTTT. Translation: CASSQSGTSPGELFF.

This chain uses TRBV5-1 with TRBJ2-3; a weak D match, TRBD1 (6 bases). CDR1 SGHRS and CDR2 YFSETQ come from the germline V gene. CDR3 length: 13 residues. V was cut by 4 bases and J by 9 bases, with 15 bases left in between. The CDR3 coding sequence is TGCGCCAGCAGCGGGCGCAAGGGGGACACGCAGTATTTT. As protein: CASSGRKGDTQYF.

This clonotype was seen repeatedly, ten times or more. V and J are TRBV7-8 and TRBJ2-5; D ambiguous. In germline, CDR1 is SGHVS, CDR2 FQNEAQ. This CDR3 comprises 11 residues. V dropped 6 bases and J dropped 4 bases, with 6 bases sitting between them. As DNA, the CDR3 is TGTGCCAGCAGTCAAAGAGAGACCCAGTACTTC. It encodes CASSQRETQYF.

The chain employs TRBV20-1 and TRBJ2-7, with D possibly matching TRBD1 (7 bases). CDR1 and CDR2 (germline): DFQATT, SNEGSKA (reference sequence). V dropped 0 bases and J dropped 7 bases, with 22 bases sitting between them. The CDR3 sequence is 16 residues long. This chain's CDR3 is CSARDGSPGGKGEQYF. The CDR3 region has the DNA TGCAGTGCTAGAGATGGTTCCCCAGGGGGGAAAGGGGAGCAGTACTTC.

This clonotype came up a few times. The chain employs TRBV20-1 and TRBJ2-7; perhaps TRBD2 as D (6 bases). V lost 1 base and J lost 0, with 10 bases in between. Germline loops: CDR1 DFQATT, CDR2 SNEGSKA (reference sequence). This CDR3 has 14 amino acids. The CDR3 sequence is CSARGGKSSYEQYF. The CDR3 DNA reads TGCAGTGCTAGAGGCGGGAAAAGCTCCTACGAGCAGTACTTC.

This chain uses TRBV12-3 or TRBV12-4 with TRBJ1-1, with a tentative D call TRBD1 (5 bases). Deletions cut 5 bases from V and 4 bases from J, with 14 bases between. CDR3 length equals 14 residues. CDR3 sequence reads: CASSVAGSGTEAFF. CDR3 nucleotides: TGTGCCAGCAGTGTGGCAGGGTCGGGCACTGAAGCTTTCTTT.

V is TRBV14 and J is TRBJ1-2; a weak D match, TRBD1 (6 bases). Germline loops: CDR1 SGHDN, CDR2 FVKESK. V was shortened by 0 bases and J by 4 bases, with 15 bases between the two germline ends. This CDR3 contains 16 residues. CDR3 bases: TGTGCCAGCAGCCAAGAACTCGAGCGACAGGCCTATGGCTACACCTTC. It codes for CASSQELERQAYGYTF.

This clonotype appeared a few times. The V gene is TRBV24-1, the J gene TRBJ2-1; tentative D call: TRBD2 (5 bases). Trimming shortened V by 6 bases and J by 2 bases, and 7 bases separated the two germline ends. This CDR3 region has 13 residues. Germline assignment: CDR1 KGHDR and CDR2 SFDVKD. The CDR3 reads CATSFGAYNEQFF. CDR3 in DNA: TGTGCCACCAGTTTCGGGGCCTACAATGAGCAGTTCTTC.